One sample yielded the 22 T cell receptor beta chains listed below, sequenced in a study of cytomegalovirus exposure and HLA in healthy donors (dated by TCRdb to the late 2010s). Preparation of the library involved the immunoSEQ multiplex PCR assay. The multiplex PCR relied on a mix of 60 forward primers for TCR Vbeta segments and 13 reverse primers for TCR Jbeta segments. The table was pulled from immuneACCESS by TCRdb, which kept in-frame rearrangements only. Such tables lose some clones; where checked, under half of the loss comes from unresolved V genes, and the rest has no known cause. The sample table holds under 250,000 clones, of which 60% to 80% were seen once. The ten largest clonotypes hold less than 2% of the sample. The sample consisted of PBMCs. Receptor source: a male donor in good health and CMV-seronegative.

The chain carries TRBV9 and TRBJ2-2, with D unresolved. There are 14 residues in the CDR3. The V end was cut by 0 bases, the J end by 1 base, with 4 bases between. The germline CDR1 and CDR2 sequences are SGDLS and YYNGEE. The DNA of the CDR3 is TGTGCCAGCAGCGTAGACATGAACACCGGGGAGCTGTTTTTT. Translation gives CASSVDMNTGELFF.

This chain uses TRBV28 with TRBJ1-4; TRBD1 matches at 8 bases. Germline CDR1 reads MDHEN; CDR2 reads SYDVKM. Trimming took 2 bases from V and 7 from J; bases not matched to a gene: 6. The CDR3 loop spans 15 amino acids. CDR3 sequence reads: CASSLDPGGPEKLFF. DNA for the CDR3: TGTGCCAGCAGTTTAGATCCAGGGGGCCCTGAAAAACTGTTTTTT.

This clone occurred a few times. The chain couples TRBV18 to TRBJ1-5; possible D gene TRBD1, 5 bases. This CDR3 has 15 residues. Trimming shortened V by 1 base and J by 4 bases, and 11 bases separated the two germline ends. Germline assignment: CDR1 KGHSH and CDR2 LQKENI. The CDR3, as DNA: TGTGCCAGCTCACCACGGGGCGGAGAAAATCAGCCCCAGCATTTT. This encodes CASSPRGGENQPQHF.

About this clone: This same CDR3 is encoded by further DNA sequences in the sample. This chain connects TRBV6-6 to TRBJ2-7, with 11 nucleotides matching TRBD2. The V gene end was trimmed by 2 bases and the J gene end by 3 bases; junction bases not matched to a gene: 3. Germline CDR1 MNHNY, CDR2 SVGAGI (reference sequence). The CDR3 loop spans 15 amino acids. The CDR3: CASSYPGLADYEQYF. CDR3 DNA: TGTGCCAGCAGTTACCCGGGACTAGCGGACTACGAGCAGTACTTC.

This rearrangement joins TRBV5-1 to TRBJ1-2; 11 bases line up with TRBD1. The CDR3 has 13 amino acids. V was clipped by 0 bases and J by 9 bases; unmatched bases: 1. CDR1 and CDR2 from the germline V gene are SGHRS and YFSETQ. The CDR3 nucleotides are TGCGCCAGCAGCTTGGGGGACAGGGGGAGCTACACCTTC. Translation gives CASSLGDRGSYTF.

The CDR3 nucleotides are TGTGCCAGCAGCACTGGCACAGGGTGGGAAAACATTCAGTACTTC. Translation: CASSTGTGWENIQYF. The chain carries TRBV6-1 and TRBJ2-4, with a possible D match to TRBD1 (6 bases). Germline V gives CDR1 MNHNS, CDR2 SASEGT. The CDR3 contains 15 residues. V was pared by 6 bases and J by 5 bases, with 17 bases between.

This chain connects TRBV5-1 to TRBJ2-5, with D possibly TRBD1 on 6 matching bases. The DNA end favors TRBJ2-7, so the J call may be wrong. CDR1 and CDR2 (germline): SGHRS, YFSETQ. The CDR3 is 14 amino acids. Here the CDR3 reads CASSLQGVSYEQYF. CDR3 in DNA: TGCGCCAGCAGCTTACAGGGCGTATCCTACGAGCAGTACTTC.

This chain links TRBV10-3 with TRBJ2-2; 10 positions match TRBD1. In germline, CDR1 is ENHRY, CDR2 SYGVKD. The length of the CDR3 is 18 residues. V gave up 0 bases and J gave up 4 bases; unmatched junction bases: 8. CDR3 region: CAISESKGQGIGTGELFF. The CDR3 DNA reads as TGTGCCATCAGTGAGTCGAAGGGACAGGGGATTGGCACCGGGGAGCTGTTTTTT.

This clone was seen a handful of times. This chain links TRBV9 with TRBJ2-1; 8 bases map to TRBD1. Losses at the gene ends were 4 bases for V and 6 bases for J; bases not matched to a gene: 9. The CDR3 contains 15 residues. The germline CDR1 and CDR2 sequences are SGDLS and YYNGEE. CDR3 coding DNA: TGTGCCAGCAGCCGTTTCCAGGGGGCCCTCAATGAGCAGTTCTTC. Translated: CASSRFQGALNEQFF.

J is TRBJ1-4 and V is TRBV28; D unclear. Germline V gives CDR1 MDHEN, CDR2 SYDVKM. With 7 bases removed from V and 8 bases from J, the gap between germline ends came to 14 bases. The CDR3 has 13 residues. CDR3 nucleotides: TGTGCCAGCACCCTAGAAGGCAGCGAAAAACTGTTTTTT. Encoded protein: CASTLEGSEKLFF.

This chain links TRBV19 with TRBJ1-5; 8 nucleotides match TRBD1. From germline, CDR1 is LNHDA and CDR2 SQIVND (reference sequence). CDR3 size: 15 residues. After removal of 6 bases from V and 4 bases from J, the junction contained 8 bases not matched to a gene. The CDR3 here is CASSLGQAQNQPQHF. As DNA, the CDR3 is TGTGCCAGTAGCTTGGGACAGGCACAAAATCAGCCCCAGCATTTT.

The gene calls are TRBV6-1 and TRBJ2-3, with 8 bases lining up with TRBD2. V gave up 8 bases and J gave up 0 bases; unmatched junction bases: 4. This CDR3 comprises 14 residues. Germline V gives CDR1 MNHNS, CDR2 SASEGT. The CDR3 DNA reads TGTGCCAGCCGGGGGGGGATTAGCACAGATACGCAGTATTTT. Translated, it gives CASRGGISTDTQYF.

The gene calls are TRBV5-1 and TRBJ2-7, with TRBD2 identical over 8 bases. This CDR3 has 14 residues. The V and J ends lost 4 bases and 3 bases, in that order; junction bases with no gene match: 6. CDR1 and CDR2 (germline): SGHRS, YFSETQ. The CDR3: CASSLSGSGYEQYF. In DNA, the CDR3 is TGCGCCAGCAGCCTGAGCGGGAGTGGCTACGAGCAGTACTTC.

V usage is TRBV6-1 and J usage is TRBJ1-5; tentatively, D is TRBD1 (5 bases). CDR1 is MNHNS and CDR2 is SASEGT in the germline V gene. The V and J ends lost 4 bases and 3 bases respectively, with 10 bases between them. The CDR3 is 14 residues long. The CDR3 here is CASSGQLFNQPQHF. The CDR3 region has the DNA TGTGCCAGCAGTGGACAGCTTTTCAATCAGCCCCAGCATTTT.

A remark on this clone: The sample carries other DNA sequences with the same CDR3. The V call is TRBV6-5, the J call TRBJ1-2; TRBD1 matches at 7 bases. CDR1 is MNHEY and CDR2 is SVGAGI in the germline V gene. Trimming took 5 bases from V and 0 from J; bases not matched to a gene: 3. The CDR3 has 14 residues. The CDR3, as DNA: TGTGCCAGCAGTCTCGGGACAGCTAACTATGGCTACACCTTC. Protein product: CASSLGTANYGYTF.

The chain recombines TRBV7-6 with TRBJ1-1; TRBD1 is a possible D gene (6 bases). There are 13 residues in the CDR3. V was trimmed by 1 base and J by 6 bases, leaving 9 bases between them. Germline V gene lookup returns CDR1 SGHVS and CDR2 FNYEAQ. The CDR3, as DNA: TGTGCCAGCAGCTTAGGGACAGAGCCTGAAGCTTTCTTT. Encoded protein: CASSLGTEPEAFF.

This CDR3 is CASSQDHGGRGNEQFF. The CDR3 DNA reads TGCGCCAGCAGCCAAGATCACGGGGGGCGAGGCAATGAGCAGTTCTTC. The chain recombines TRBV4-1 with TRBJ2-1; TRBD2 might be the D (7 bases). Per the germline V gene, CDR1 is MGHRA and CDR2 is YSYEKL. CDR3 length: 16 residues. V dropped 0 bases and J dropped 6 bases, with 15 bases sitting between them.

This clone came up once. The chain employs TRBV7-3 and TRBJ1-3; a possible D gene is TRBD1 (5 bases). The V and J ends lost 4 bases and 0 bases respectively, with 10 bases between them. The germline CDR1 and CDR2 sequences are SGHTA and FQGTGA. CDR3 length equals 15 residues. CDR3 coding DNA: TGTGCCAGCAGCTCAGGACAAACCTCTGGAAACACCATATATTTT. Residues: CASSSGQTSGNTIYF.

The chain employs TRBV5-1 and TRBJ1-1; TRBD1 aligns across 7 bases. This CDR3 is built from 17 residues. The V segment lost 0 bases and the J segment 1 base; nucleotides outside the gene matches: 9. CDR1 is SGHRS, CDR2 YFSETQ, per germline. The CDR3 reads CASSLGTTGNTNTEAFF. The DNA of the CDR3 is TGCGCCAGCAGCTTGGGCACGACAGGGAACACGAACACTGAAGCTTTCTTT.

V is TRBV4-1 and J is TRBJ2-7; possible D gene TRBD2, 6 bases. The V gene's germline CDR1 is MGHRA and CDR2 YSYEKL. The V and J ends lost 4 bases and 6 bases respectively, with 13 bases between them. This CDR3 spans 13 amino acids. CDR3 sequence: CASSRGTLREQYF. CDR3 nucleotide sequence: TGCGCCAGCAGCCGCGGGACTCTCCGCGAGCAGTACTTC.

The chain joins TRBV30 to TRBJ1-1; 8 nucleotides align to TRBD1. The J segment lost 0 bases and the V segment lost 8 bases, leaving 2 bases of the junction unmatched. In germline, CDR1 is GTSNPN, CDR2 SVGIG (reference sequence). The CDR3 extends over 12 amino acids. The CDR3: CAADRVNTEAFF. The CDR3 region has the DNA TGTGCCGCGGACAGGGTGAACACTGAAGCTTTCTTT. The whole variable domain, remainder taken from reference TRBV30 and TRBJ1-1, is SQTIHQWPATLVQPVGSPLSLECTVEGTSNPNLYWYRQAAGRGLQLLFYSVGIGQISSEVPQNLSASRPQDRQFILSSKKLLLSDSGFYLCAADRVNTEAFFGQGTRLTVV.

The chain uses TRBV4-2 and TRBJ2-3; TRBD1 aligns across 7 bases. CDR3 length: 17 residues. Trimming removed 5 bases from V and 0 bases from J; junction bases left unmatched: 11. The germline V gene encodes CDR1 LGHNA and CDR2 YNFKEQ. The CDR3 loop is CASSALGAGGSTDTQYF. The DNA of the CDR3 is TGTGCCAGCAGCGCCTTGGGGGCAGGGGGAAGCACAGATACGCAGTATTTT.